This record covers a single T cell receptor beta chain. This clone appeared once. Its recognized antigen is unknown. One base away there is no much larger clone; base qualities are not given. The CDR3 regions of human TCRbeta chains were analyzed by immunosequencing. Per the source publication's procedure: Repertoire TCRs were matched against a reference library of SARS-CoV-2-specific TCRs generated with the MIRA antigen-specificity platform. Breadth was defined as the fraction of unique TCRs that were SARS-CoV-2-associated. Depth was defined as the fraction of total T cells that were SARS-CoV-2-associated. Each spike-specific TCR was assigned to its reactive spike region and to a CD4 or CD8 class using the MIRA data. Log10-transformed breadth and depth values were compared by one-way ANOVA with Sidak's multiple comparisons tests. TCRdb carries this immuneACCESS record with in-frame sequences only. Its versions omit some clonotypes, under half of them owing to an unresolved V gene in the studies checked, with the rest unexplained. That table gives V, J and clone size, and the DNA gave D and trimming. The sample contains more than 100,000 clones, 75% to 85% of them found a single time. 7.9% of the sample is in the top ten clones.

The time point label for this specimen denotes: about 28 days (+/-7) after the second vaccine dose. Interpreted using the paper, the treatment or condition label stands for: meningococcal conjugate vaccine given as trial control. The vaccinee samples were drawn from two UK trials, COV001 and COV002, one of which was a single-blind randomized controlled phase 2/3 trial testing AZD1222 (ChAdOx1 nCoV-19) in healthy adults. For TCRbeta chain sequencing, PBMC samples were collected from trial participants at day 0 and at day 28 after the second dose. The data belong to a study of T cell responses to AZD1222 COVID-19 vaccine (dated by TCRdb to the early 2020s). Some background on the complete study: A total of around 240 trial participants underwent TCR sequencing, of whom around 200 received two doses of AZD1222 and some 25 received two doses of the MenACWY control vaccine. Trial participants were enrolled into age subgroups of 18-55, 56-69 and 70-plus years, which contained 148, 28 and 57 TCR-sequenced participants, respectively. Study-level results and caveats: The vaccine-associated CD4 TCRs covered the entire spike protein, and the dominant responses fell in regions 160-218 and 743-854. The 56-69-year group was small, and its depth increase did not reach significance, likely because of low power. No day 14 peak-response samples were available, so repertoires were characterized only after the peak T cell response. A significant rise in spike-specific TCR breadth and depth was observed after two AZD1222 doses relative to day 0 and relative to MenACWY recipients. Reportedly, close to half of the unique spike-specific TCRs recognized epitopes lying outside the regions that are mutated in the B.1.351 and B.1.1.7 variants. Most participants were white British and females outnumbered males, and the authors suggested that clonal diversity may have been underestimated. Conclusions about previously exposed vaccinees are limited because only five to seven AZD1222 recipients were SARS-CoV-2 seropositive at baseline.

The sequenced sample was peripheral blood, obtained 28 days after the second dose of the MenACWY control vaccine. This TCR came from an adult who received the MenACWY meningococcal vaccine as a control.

The nucleotides read TGTGCCAGCAGTTTATCGGGCAGGGCCTTTAACTATGGCTACACCTTC. This codes for CASSLSGRAFNYGYTF. This chain is built from TRBV27 and TRBJ1-2, with TRBD1 as a weak D call on 5 bases. The CDR3 runs 16 residues from the cysteine to the phenylalanine. Just CDR3 DNA is preserved here, 48 bases in frame from base 1. V is reduced by 0 bases and J by 1 base, leaving a spacing of 12 bases between them. From a lookup of the germline V gene (reference sequence), CDR1 and CDR2 are MNHEY and SMNVEV.